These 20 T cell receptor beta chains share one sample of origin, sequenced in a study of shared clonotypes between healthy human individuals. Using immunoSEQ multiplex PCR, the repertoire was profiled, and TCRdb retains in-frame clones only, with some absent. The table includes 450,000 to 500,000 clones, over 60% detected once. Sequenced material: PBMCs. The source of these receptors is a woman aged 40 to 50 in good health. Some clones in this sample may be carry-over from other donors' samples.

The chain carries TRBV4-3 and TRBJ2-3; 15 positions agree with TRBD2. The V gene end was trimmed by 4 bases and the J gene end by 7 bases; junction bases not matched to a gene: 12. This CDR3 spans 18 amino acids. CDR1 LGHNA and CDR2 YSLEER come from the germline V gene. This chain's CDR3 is CASSRGLAGGPLSNTQYF. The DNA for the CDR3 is TGCGCCAGCAGCCGAGGACTAGCGGGAGGGCCTTTAAGTAATACGCAGTATTTT.

CDR3 region: CSVYGTSGSEETQYF. CDR3 DNA sequence: TGCAGCGTATACGGGACTAGCGGGAGTGAAGAGACCCAGTACTTC. This sequence joins TRBV29-1 and TRBJ2-5; 14 positions match TRBD2. The junction had 6 bases not matched to a gene; V was cut back by 6 bases and J by 3 bases. CDR3 length: 15 amino acids. Germline CDR1 is SQVTM and CDR2 is ANQGSEA.

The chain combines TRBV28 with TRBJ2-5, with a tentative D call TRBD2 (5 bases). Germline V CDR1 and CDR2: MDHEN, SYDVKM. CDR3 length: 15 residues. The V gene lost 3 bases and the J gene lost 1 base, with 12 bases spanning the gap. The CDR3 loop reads CASSFWTHGQETQYF. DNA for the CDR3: TGTGCCAGCAGTTTTTGGACTCACGGCCAAGAGACCCAGTACTTC.

The CDR3 sequence is CASKGRGQGIYEQFF. In nucleotides, the CDR3 is TGTGCCAGTAAAGGGCGGGGGCAGGGCATATATGAGCAGTTCTTC. V gene TRBV19 combines with J gene TRBJ2-1, with a tentative D call TRBD2 (7 bases). Per germline, CDR1 LNHDA and CDR2 SQIVND (reference sequence). V was pared by 7 bases and J by 8 bases, with 21 bases between. The CDR3 sequence is 15 residues long.

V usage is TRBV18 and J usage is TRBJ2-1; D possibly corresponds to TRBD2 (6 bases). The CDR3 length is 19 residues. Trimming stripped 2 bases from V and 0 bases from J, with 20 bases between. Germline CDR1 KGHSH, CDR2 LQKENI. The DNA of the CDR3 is TGTGCCAGCTCACCAGGGGCCCTAGGGGAGGCTAGCTCCTACAATGAGCAGTTCTTC. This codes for CASSPGALGEASSYNEQFF.

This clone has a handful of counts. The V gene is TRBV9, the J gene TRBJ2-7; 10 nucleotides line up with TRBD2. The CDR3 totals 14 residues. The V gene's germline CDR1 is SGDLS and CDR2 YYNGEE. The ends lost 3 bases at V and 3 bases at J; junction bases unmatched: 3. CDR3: CASSAGTSVYEQYF. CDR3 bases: TGTGCCAGCAGCGCCGGGACTAGCGTCTACGAGCAGTACTTC.

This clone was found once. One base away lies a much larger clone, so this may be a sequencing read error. The CDR3 coding sequence is TGCGCCAGCAGCCAAGACCCCCCCGGGGACGAAAACACCATATATTTT. Amino acids: CASSQDPPGDENTIYF. The chain couples TRBV4-1 to TRBJ1-3, with D possibly being TRBD1 (5 bases). CDR1 MGHRA and CDR2 YSYEKL come from the germline V gene. V gave up 0 bases and J gave up 6 bases, with 15 bases separating them. The CDR3 spans 16 residues.

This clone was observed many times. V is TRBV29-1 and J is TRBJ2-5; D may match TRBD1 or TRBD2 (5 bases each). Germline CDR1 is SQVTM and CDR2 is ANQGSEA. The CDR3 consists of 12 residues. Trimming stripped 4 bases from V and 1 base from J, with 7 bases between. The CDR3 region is CSVARGQETQYF. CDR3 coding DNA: TGCAGCGTTGCGAGGGGCCAAGAGACCCAGTACTTC.

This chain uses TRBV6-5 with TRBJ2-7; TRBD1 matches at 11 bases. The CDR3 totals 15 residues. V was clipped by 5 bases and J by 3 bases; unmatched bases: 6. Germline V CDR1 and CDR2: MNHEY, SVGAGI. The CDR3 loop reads CASSPPGTGGYEQYF. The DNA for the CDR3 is TGTGCCAGCAGTCCCCCCGGGACAGGGGGCTACGAGCAGTACTTC.

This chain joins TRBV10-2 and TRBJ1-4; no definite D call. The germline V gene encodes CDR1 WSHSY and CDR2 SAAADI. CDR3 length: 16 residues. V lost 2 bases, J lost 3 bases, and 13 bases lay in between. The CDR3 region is CASSEPERASNEKLFF. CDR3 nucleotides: TGCGCCAGCAGTGAGCCCGAGAGGGCCTCTAATGAAAAACTGTTTTTT.

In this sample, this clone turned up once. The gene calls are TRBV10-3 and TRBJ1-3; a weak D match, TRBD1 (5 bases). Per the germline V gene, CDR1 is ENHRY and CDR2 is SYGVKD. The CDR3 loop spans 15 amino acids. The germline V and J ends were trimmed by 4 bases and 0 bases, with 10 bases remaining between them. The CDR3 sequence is CAISGQGLSGNTIYF. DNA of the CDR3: TGTGCCATCAGTGGGCAGGGCCTCTCTGGAAACACCATATATTTT.

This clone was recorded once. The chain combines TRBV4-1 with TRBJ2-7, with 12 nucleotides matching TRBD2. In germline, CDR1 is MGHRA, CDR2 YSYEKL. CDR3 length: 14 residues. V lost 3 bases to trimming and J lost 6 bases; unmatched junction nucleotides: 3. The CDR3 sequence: CASSQTSGRAEQYF. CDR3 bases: TGCGCCAGCAGCCAGACTAGCGGGAGAGCCGAGCAGTACTTC.

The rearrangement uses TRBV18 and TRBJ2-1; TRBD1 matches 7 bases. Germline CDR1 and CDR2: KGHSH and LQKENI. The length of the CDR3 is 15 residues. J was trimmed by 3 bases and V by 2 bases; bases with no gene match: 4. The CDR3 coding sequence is TGTGCCAGCTCACCATTGGGACAGTTCTACAATGAGCAGTTCTTC. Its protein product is CASSPLGQFYNEQFF.

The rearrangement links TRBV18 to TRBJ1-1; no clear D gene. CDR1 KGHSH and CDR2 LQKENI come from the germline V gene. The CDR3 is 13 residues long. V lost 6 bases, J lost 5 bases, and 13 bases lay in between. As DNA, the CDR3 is TGTGCCAGCTCCACCGCGGGGTTAACTGAAGCTTTCTTT. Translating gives CASSTAGLTEAFF.

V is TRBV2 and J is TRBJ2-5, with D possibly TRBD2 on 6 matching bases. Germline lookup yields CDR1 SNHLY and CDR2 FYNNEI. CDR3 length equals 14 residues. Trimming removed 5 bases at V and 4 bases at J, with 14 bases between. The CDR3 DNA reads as TGTGCCAGCAGTATAGGACTGGGGGGAGAGACCCAGTACTTC. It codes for CASSIGLGGETQYF.

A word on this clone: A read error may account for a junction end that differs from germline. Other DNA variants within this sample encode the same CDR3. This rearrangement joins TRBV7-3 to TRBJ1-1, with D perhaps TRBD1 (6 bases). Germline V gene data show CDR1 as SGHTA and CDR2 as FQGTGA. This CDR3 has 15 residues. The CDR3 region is CASSSSQGKNTEAFF. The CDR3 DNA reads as TGTGCCAGCAGCTCGTCTCAGGGGAAGAACACCGAAGCTTTCTTT.

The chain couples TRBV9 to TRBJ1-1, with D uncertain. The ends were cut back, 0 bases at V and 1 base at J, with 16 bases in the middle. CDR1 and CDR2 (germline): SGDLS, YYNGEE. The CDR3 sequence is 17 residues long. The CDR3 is CASSVVEGVGENTEAFF. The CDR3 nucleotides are TGTGCCAGCAGCGTAGTGGAGGGTGTAGGTGAGAACACTGAAGCTTTCTTT.

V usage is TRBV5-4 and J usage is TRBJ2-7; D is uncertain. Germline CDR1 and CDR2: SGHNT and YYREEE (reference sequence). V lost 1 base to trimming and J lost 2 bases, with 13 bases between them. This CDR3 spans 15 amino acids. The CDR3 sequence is CASSLRQAVTYEQYF. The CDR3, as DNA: TGTGCCAGCAGCTTGAGGCAGGCCGTGACCTACGAGCAGTACTTC.

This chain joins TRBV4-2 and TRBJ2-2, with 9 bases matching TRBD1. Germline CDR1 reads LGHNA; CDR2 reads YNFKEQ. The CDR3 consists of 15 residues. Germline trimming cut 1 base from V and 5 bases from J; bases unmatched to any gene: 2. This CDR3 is CASSQGTGATGELFF. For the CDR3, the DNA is TGTGCCAGCAGCCAAGGGACAGGGGCGACCGGGGAGCTGTTTTTT.

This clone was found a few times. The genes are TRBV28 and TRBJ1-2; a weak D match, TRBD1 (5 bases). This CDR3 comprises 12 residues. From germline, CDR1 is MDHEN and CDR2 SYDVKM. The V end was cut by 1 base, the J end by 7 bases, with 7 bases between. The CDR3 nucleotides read TGTGCCAGCAGTTTATCAGGGTTTGGCTACACCTTC. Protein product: CASSLSGFGYTF.